The 6 T cell receptor beta chains given below trace back to one sample, sequenced in a study of blood T cell repertoires in COVID-19. TCRdb's copy holds only in-frame clones and misses some; the assay was immunoSEQ multiplex PCR. The table records 290,000 or so clones, roughly nine tenths of them present only once. The specimen was peripheral blood. Receptors were obtained from a woman aged 25 to 45 with COVID-19, enrolled during active disease.

To note about this clone: Other DNA sequences in the same sample also yield this CDR3. This chain uses TRBV7-4 with TRBJ1-5; D possibly corresponds to TRBD1 (5 bases). The germline gives CDR1 SGHVT, CDR2 SQSDAQ. This CDR3 is 16 amino acids long. Trimming stripped 5 bases from V and 3 bases from J, with 17 bases between. Here the CDR3 DNA reads TGTGCCAGCAGCCCAGAACCGCGGGGCCCCAATCAGCCCCAGCATTTT. Protein sequence: CASSPEPRGPNQPQHF.

The CDR3 loop reads CASSITGGGINQPQHF. CDR3 coding DNA: TGTGCCAGCAGTATTACGGGGGGCGGAATCAATCAGCCCCAGCATTTT. This chain connects TRBV4-2 to TRBJ1-5; D perhaps matches TRBD1 (6 bases). Germline V CDR1 and CDR2: LGHNA, YNFKEQ. This CDR3 contains 16 residues. Trimming left V 6 bases short and J 3 bases short, with 18 bases between.

The rearrangement links TRBV2 to TRBJ1-1; 7 positions agree with TRBD1. V shed 2 bases, J shed 5 bases, and the junction held 5 bases outside the gene matches. Germline V lookup: CDR1 SNHLY, CDR2 FYNNEI. This CDR3 spans 14 amino acids. CDR3 loop: CASSERQGGTEAFF. The CDR3 DNA reads TGTGCCAGCAGTGAAAGACAGGGTGGGACTGAAGCTTTCTTT.

V gene TRBV7-9 combines with J gene TRBJ1-2, with 10 bases fitting TRBD1. Germline CDR1 is SEHNR and CDR2 is FQNEAQ (reference sequence). The J segment lost 6 bases and the V segment lost 5 bases, leaving 9 bases of the junction unmatched. The CDR3 consists of 15 residues. The CDR3, as DNA: TGTGCCAGCAGCCCTTGGGACAGGGGAAGACATGGCTACACCTTC. Amino acid sequence: CASSPWDRGRHGYTF.

In DNA form, the CDR3 reads TGTGCCAGCAGCTTCAAGCAGGGCCCGGGTGGCTACACCTTC. Translated, it gives CASSFKQGPGGYTF. The rearrangement joins TRBV5-6 to TRBJ1-2; possibly TRBD1 for D (5 bases). Trimming took 2 bases from V and 7 from J, leaving 15 bases between them. This CDR3 spans 14 amino acids. Germline V lookup: CDR1 SGHDT, CDR2 YYEEEE.

The chain has TRBV19 and TRBJ1-4; unclear D gene. The CDR3 is 14 residues long. The germline V gene has CDR1 LNHDA and CDR2 SQIVND (reference sequence). Trimming cost V 6 bases and J 4 bases, with 12 bases left between them. The CDR3 DNA reads as TGTGCCAGTAGGAGGACGGGATTTAATGAAAAACTGTTTTTT. Amino acid sequence: CASRRTGFNEKLFF.